The present T cell receptor (beta chain) was sequenced within a study of T cells after yellow fever vaccination. Turning to the study itself: Preparation of fractions with low cell numbers was performed using SMART-Seq v4 Ultra Low Input.

General study results and limits: Weaker, the secondary response peaked sooner, at day 5 versus 15.

The germline CDR1 and CDR2 sequences are SGHTA and FQGNSA. CDR3 length equals 14 residues. V lost 3 bases to trimming and J lost 3 bases, with 9 bases between them. UMIs and a universal primer site were added when TCR cDNA was made by 5'RACE template switching. TCRdb analysed the 5' RACE reads with MiXCR anew, one entry per CDR3 protein. The sample gives fewer than 650,000 distinct CDR3 sequences, around a fifth of which show up once; around 17% is in the top ten. To note about this clonotype: The antigen remains unidentified.

The V call is TRBV7-2, the J call TRBJ1-3; D unclear. The clonotype was recovered from a man younger than 30 who received the YFV17D yellow fever vaccine. The input for sequencing was PBMCs, taken less than 25 days after the first yellow fever vaccination. The DNA of the CDR3 is TGTGCCAGCAGCTTCTTGACGCTTGGAAACACCATATATTTT. This encodes CASSFLTLGNTIYF.